This is a list of T cell receptor beta chains from one sample in a study of blood T cell repertoires in COVID-19. The table came from immunoSEQ multiplex PCR; TCRdb's copy has only in-frame clones and leaves some out. The sample lists around 130,000 clones; roughly 79% were seen once. Sequencing was carried out using peripheral blood. These receptors were collected from a human donor in a cohort sampled during active COVID-19. The CDR3 runs from the conserved cysteine through the conserved F or W. The order of the fields is clone size, V gene, D gene, J gene, CDR3 protein, CDR3 DNA. A D gene is named only where the DNA matches it firmly. Clone size is not always given. Where it is, it says once, few, many or a class for expanded clones.

-	TRBV30	TRBD1	TRBJ1-1	CAWETGGNTEAFF	TGTGCCTGGGAAACAGGGGGGAACACTGAAGCTTTCTTT
-	TRBV3-1/TRBV3-2	-	TRBJ2-7	CASSQDMGRPPHEQYF	TGTGCCAGCAGCCAAGATATGGGGCGCCCCCCCCACGAGCAGTACTTC
-	TRBV6-6	-	TRBJ1-4	CASSYSGEKLFF	TGTGCCAGCAGTTACTCCGGGGAAAAACTGTTTTTT
-	TRBV18	-	TRBJ2-1	CASSPDGRLYNEQFF	TGTGCCAGCTCACCCGACGGGAGACTCTACAATGAGCAGTTCTTC
-	TRBV5-1	TRBD1	TRBJ1-2	CASSLARTGDGYTF	TGCGCCAGCAGCTTGGCCAGGACAGGGGATGGCTACACCTTC
few	TRBV23-1	-	TRBJ2-7	CASANGRMGRRSAYEQYF	TGCGCCAGCGCTAACGGACGGATGGGGAGACGGTCGGCCTACGAGCAGTACTTC
-	TRBV24-1	-	TRBJ2-2	CATSDYRGGTGELFF	TGTGCCACCAGTGATTACAGGGGGGGCACCGGGGAGCTGTTTTTT
few	TRBV5-4	-	TRBJ1-2	CASSSGFVYTF	TGTGCCAGCAGCTCAGGGTTTGTCTACACCTTC
-	TRBV6-5	-	TRBJ2-1	CASSSHNEQFF	TGTGCCAGCAGCTCTCACAATGAGCAGTTCTTC
few	TRBV6-2/TRBV6-3	-	TRBJ1-5	CASSQDTGNQPQHF	TGTGCCAGCAGCCAGGACACCGGCAATCAGCCCCAGCATTTT
-	TRBV5-1	-	TRBJ1-1	CASSWGEWDTEAFF	TGCGCCAGCAGCTGGGGGGAGTGGGACACTGAAGCTTTCTTT
-	TRBV7-2	-	TRBJ1-1	CASSLGAWNTEAFF	TGTGCCAGCAGCTTAGGGGCCTGGAACACTGAAGCTTTCTTT
-	TRBV2	-	TRBJ1-4	CASSESGATNEKLFF	TGTGCCAGCAGTGAGTCGGGAGCCACTAATGAAAAACTGTTTTTT
few	TRBV7-8	-	TRBJ1-5	CASSAPLRREANQPQHF	TGTGCCAGCAGCGCGCCGCTTAGGCGCGAGGCGAATCAGCCCCAGCATTTT
few	TRBV28	-	TRBJ1-6	CASTTDSNNSPLHF	TGTGCCAGCACCACGGACAGTAACAATTCACCCCTCCACTTT
-	TRBV5-4	-	TRBJ1-1	CASSLEGVGEAFF	TGTGCCAGCAGCTTGGAAGGAGTCGGTGAAGCTTTCTTT
many	TRBV6-2/TRBV6-3	TRBD2	TRBJ2-7	CASSRQSGTSYEQYF	TGTGCCAGCAGCCGACAATCCGGGACTAGCTACGAGCAGTACTTC
-	TRBV6-2/TRBV6-3	-	TRBJ1-5	CASSIPGLGGHQPQHF	TGTGCCAGCAGTATACCGGGACTTGGAGGCCACCAGCCCCAGCATTTT
-	TRBV21-1	-	TRBJ2-7	CASSLQGREQYF	TGTGCCAGCAGCTTACAGGGTCGCGAGCAGTACTTC
-	TRBV27	TRBD1	TRBJ1-6	CASSLTGVVYNSPLHF	TGTGCCAGCAGTTTAACAGGGGTCGTCTATAATTCACCCCTCCACTTT
-	TRBV4-1	TRBD1	TRBJ2-7	CASSHSWTGGTLSYEQYF	TGCGCCAGCAGCCATTCTTGGACAGGGGGAACTCTTTCCTACGAGCAGTACTTC
-	TRBV18	TRBD2	TRBJ2-7	CASSLTSILAGLGFYEQYF	TGTGCCAGCTCACTTACTTCCATACTAGCGGGGCTAGGATTCTACGAGCAGTACTTC
once	TRBV4-1	-	TRBJ1-5	CASSQGPLEPQHF	TGCGCCAGCAGCCAAGGCCCATTAGAGCCCCAGCATTTT
-	TRBV4-1	TRBD1	TRBJ2-7	CASSPGQFYEQYF	TGCGCCAGCAGCCCGGGACAGTTCTACGAGCAGTACTTC
-	TRBV11-2	TRBD1	TRBJ2-7	CASSLAPGTGGGGAYEQYF	TGTGCCAGCAGCTTAGCACCCGGGACAGGGGGCGGGGGGGCCTACGAGCAGTACTTC
-	TRBV14	TRBD1	TRBJ2-4	CASSLGAGGNIQYF	TGTGCCAGCAGCCTCGGGGCAGGGGGCAACATTCAGTACTTC
-	TRBV5-8	-	TRBJ1-6	CASSLGQSNSPLHF	TGTGCCAGCAGCTTGGGACAGAGCAATTCACCCCTCCACTTT
-	TRBV30	-	TRBJ2-7	CAWTRTLLRGEQYF	TGTGCCTGGACCCGGACGCTCCTCAGAGGGGAGCAGTACTTC
-	TRBV6-5	-	TRBJ2-7	CASSYAGTPNYEQYF	TGTGCCAGCAGTTACGCCGGGACACCTAACTACGAGCAGTACTTC
-	TRBV5-4	TRBD1	TRBJ2-7	CASSSRDRVQEQYF	TGTGCCAGCAGCTCCCGGGACAGGGTCCAAGAGCAGTACTTC
-	TRBV2	-	TRBJ1-1	CASSEGQGYTEAFF	TGTGCCAGCAGTGAAGGGCAGGGGTACACTGAAGCTTTCTTT
-	TRBV9	-	TRBJ1-3	CASSVGPTGLSSSGNTIYF	TGTGCCAGCAGCGTAGGTCCGACCGGACTCTCCAGCTCTGGAAACACCATATATTTT
-	TRBV5-4	TRBD2	TRBJ2-3	CASSLPLAGASSTDTQYF	TGTGCCAGCAGCTTGCCGTTAGCGGGGGCCTCTAGCACAGATACGCAGTATTTT
once	TRBV19	TRBD1	TRBJ2-5	CASSINRGRETQYF	TGTGCCAGTAGTATAAACAGGGGTCGGGAGACCCAGTACTTC
-	TRBV6-5	-	TRBJ1-3	CASSWAAGNTIYF	TGTGCCAGCAGTTGGGCAGCTGGAAACACCATATATTTT
few	TRBV5-6	-	TRBJ1-6	CASSFQGFSSPLHF	TGTGCCAGCAGCTTCCAGGGGTTTTCTTCACCCCTCCACTTT
-	TRBV7-6	-	TRBJ1-6	CASSLDQGLGGSPLHF	TGTGCCAGCAGCTTAGATCAGGGGCTGGGGGGGTCACCCCTCCACTTT
once	TRBV19	-	TRBJ2-2	CASSIGTSNTGELFF	TGTGCCAGTAGTATCGGGACATCTAACACCGGGGAGCTGTTTTTT
-	TRBV19	-	TRBJ1-5	CASTTTAGGNQPQHF	TGTGCCAGTACCACTACGGCGGGGGGCAATCAGCCCCAGCATTTT
-	TRBV12-3/TRBV12-4	-	TRBJ1-1	CASSFASGTEAFF	TGTGCCAGCAGTTTCGCCTCGGGCACTGAAGCTTTCTTT
-	TRBV5-4	-	TRBJ1-4	CASSLRQGNEKLFF	TGTGCCAGCAGCTTGCGGCAGGGTAATGAAAAACTGTTTTTT
-	TRBV9	TRBD1	TRBJ2-3	CASSGDRSSVWITDTQYF	TGTGCCAGCAGCGGGGACAGGAGTTCGGTGTGGATCACAGATACGCAGTATTTT